Below are 26 T cell receptor beta chains sequenced from a single sample in a study of blood T cell repertoires in COVID-19. Generated by immunoSEQ multiplex PCR, the TCRdb table keeps only in-frame clones and is missing some. The table has approximately 270,000 clones, approximately 89% seen once. What was sequenced was PBMCs or T cells enriched from blood (not recorded which). These TCRs come from a woman in her sixties or seventies who had recovered from COVID-19.

The rearrangement links TRBV4-1 to TRBJ2-5, with D perhaps TRBD2 (6 bases). Trimming cost V 1 base and J 2 bases, with 11 bases left between them. CDR1 is MGHRA and CDR2 is YSYEKL in the germline V gene. The CDR3 contains 15 residues. This CDR3 is CASSQGRDLQETQYF. The CDR3 DNA reads as TGCGCCAGCAGCCAAGGGAGGGACTTACAAGAGACCCAGTACTTC.

CDR3 nucleotide sequence: TGCGCCAGCCAGGGTGGCTTCAATGAGCAGTTCTTC. The encoded protein is CASQGGFNEQFF. The rearrangement joins TRBV5-1 to TRBJ2-1, with TRBD1 as a possible D gene (5 bases). The CDR3 spans 12 residues. Germline V gives CDR1 SGHRS, CDR2 YFSETQ. Trimming removed 7 bases at V and 6 bases at J, with 11 bases between.

The chain recombines TRBV19 with TRBJ1-4; D ambiguous. The length of the CDR3 is 12 residues. Germline assignment: CDR1 LNHDA and CDR2 SQIVND (reference sequence). V lost 6 bases and J lost 5, with 7 bases in between. The CDR3 region has the DNA TGTGCCAGTAGCGTGAGGAATGAAAAACTGTTTTTT. Protein sequence: CASSVRNEKLFF.

The chain recombines TRBV28 with TRBJ2-7, with 8 bases lining up with TRBD1. The V gene's germline CDR1 is MDHEN and CDR2 SYDVKM. V lost 8 bases and J lost 5; bases outside the gene matches: 8. There are 13 residues in the CDR3. For the CDR3, the DNA is TGTGCCAGCGAAGACAGGGGTATCGACGAGCAGTACTTC. The encoded protein is CASEDRGIDEQYF.

V is TRBV28 and J is TRBJ1-1, with D unclear. Germline V gene sequence: CDR1 MDHEN, CDR2 SYDVKM. Trimming shortened V by 7 bases and J by 7 bases, and 10 bases separated the two germline ends. This CDR3 spans 11 amino acids. DNA for the CDR3: TGTGCCAGCAAGACTTTAGGTGAAGCTTTCTTT. Amino acid sequence: CASKTLGEAFF. Complete variable domain (other parts from reference TRBV28 and TRBJ1-1): DVKVTQSSRYLVKRTGEKVFLECVQDMDHENMFWYRQDPGLGLRLIYFSYDVKMKEKGDIPEGYSVSREKKERFSLILESASTNQTSMYLCASKTLGEAFFGQGTRLTVV.

The chain carries TRBV28 and TRBJ2-7, with D unresolved. The CDR3 sequence is 15 residues long. CDR1 is MDHEN, CDR2 SYDVKM, per germline. Between the trimmed V and J ends, which lost 5 bases and 4 bases, there was a span of 18 bases. CDR3 in DNA: TGTGCCAGCAGTGGTTCCGTGCCGATAGTATACGAGCAGTACTTC. This encodes CASSGSVPIVYEQYF.

The rearrangement links TRBV9 to TRBJ1-1; 8 bases agree with TRBD1. The germline CDR1 and CDR2 sequences are SGDLS and YYNGEE. The CDR3 covers 19 residues. J gave up 1 base and V 0 bases, and 14 bases lay outside the gene matches. Here the CDR3 DNA reads TGTGCCAGCAGCGTAGGGGGTTTAGGTTCGGACAGGGAGAACACTGAAGCTTTCTTT. This sequence encodes CASSVGGLGSDRENTEAFF.

The chain employs TRBV7-3 and TRBJ2-1; a possible D gene is TRBD2 (7 bases). Per the germline V gene, CDR1 is SGHTA and CDR2 is FQGTGA. The CDR3 runs to 15 residues. Trimming left V 3 bases short and J 6 bases short, with 15 bases between. The CDR3 loop is CASSFHGGPPNEQFF. The CDR3 coding sequence is TGTGCCAGCAGCTTTCACGGGGGGCCTCCCAATGAGCAGTTCTTC.

The genes are TRBV5-4 and TRBJ1-3; D call uncertain. Looked up from germline, CDR1 is SGHNT and CDR2 is YYREEE (reference sequence). Trimming stripped 0 bases from V and 1 base from J, with 8 bases between. The CDR3 is 15 amino acids. CDR3 nucleotide sequence: TGTGCCAGCAGCTTGGCCGCGGCGTCTGGAAACACCATATATTTT. Protein product: CASSLAAASGNTIYF.

CDR3 DNA: TGTGCCACCAGTGATTGGATTACTAGCGGGAGTGGGGGTGAGCAGTTCTTC. This sequence encodes CATSDWITSGSGGEQFF. The rearrangement uses TRBV24-1 and TRBJ2-1, with TRBD2 matching 11 bases. This CDR3 is built from 17 residues. The ends lost 2 bases at V and 9 bases at J; junction bases unmatched: 11. Germline lookup yields CDR1 KGHDR and CDR2 SFDVKD.

The chain recombines TRBV14 with TRBJ1-2; D remains ambiguous. The CDR3 extends over 15 amino acids. CDR1 SGHDN and CDR2 FVKESK come from the germline V gene. V was shortened by 4 bases and J by 0 bases, with 12 bases between the two germline ends. The CDR3: CASSLLDKTNYGYTF. CDR3 in DNA: TGTGCCAGCAGCCTCCTCGACAAAACTAACTATGGCTACACCTTC.

This chain uses TRBV2 with TRBJ1-5, with D possibly being TRBD1 (5 bases). Germline-derived CDR1 and CDR2 are SNHLY and FYNNEI. V lost 6 bases to trimming and J lost 0 bases, with 9 bases between them. The CDR3 runs 14 residues. The CDR3, as DNA: TGTGCCAGCAGAAAACAGGTTAGCAATCAGCCCCAGCATTTT. It codes for CASRKQVSNQPQHF.

The chain combines TRBV15 with TRBJ1-5; TRBD1 matches 7 bases. The CDR3 sequence is 14 residues long. V dropped 8 bases and J dropped 3; count of bases not matched to a gene: 7. From germline, CDR1 is LNHNV and CDR2 YYDKDF (reference sequence). The CDR3 here is CATGGQQHNQPQHF. CDR3 bases: TGTGCCACCGGGGGACAGCAACACAATCAGCCCCAGCATTTT.

The rearrangement uses TRBV9 and TRBJ1-5; TRBD1 agrees at 9 bases. Germline V lookup: CDR1 SGDLS, CDR2 YYNGEE. This CDR3 has 16 amino acids. Trimming cost V 4 bases and J 6 bases; bases outside gene matches: 11. The CDR3, as DNA: TGTGCCAGCAGCCCAAACGAAGACAGGGGGATTCAGCCCCAGCATTTT. This gives the protein CASSPNEDRGIQPQHF.

V and J are TRBV7-2 and TRBJ1-6; no firm D call. CDR3 length: 16 amino acids. Germline V CDR1 and CDR2: SGHTA, FQGNSA. V lost 5 bases and J 8 bases, leaving 19 bases between the germline ends. This CDR3 reads CASSPSGPMAYSPLHF. CDR3 sequence (DNA): TGTGCCAGCAGCCCTAGCGGTCCTATGGCATATTCACCCCTCCACTTT.

The chain has TRBV18 and TRBJ2-1; D is ambiguous. The CDR3 loop spans 13 amino acids. Per germline, CDR1 KGHSH and CDR2 LQKENI. Trimming cost V 0 bases and J 4 bases, with 4 bases left between them. The CDR3 spells CASSPPQYNEQFF. Here the CDR3 DNA reads TGTGCCAGCTCACCACCTCAGTACAATGAGCAGTTCTTC.

This clone was picked up one time. The chain employs TRBV28 and TRBJ1-1; 11 bases agree with TRBD1. Germline V lookup: CDR1 MDHEN, CDR2 SYDVKM. J was trimmed by 0 bases and V by 5 bases; bases with no gene match: 2. The CDR3 extends over 15 amino acids. The CDR3 DNA reads TGTGCCAGCAGTCTGGACAGGGGGCTGAACACTGAAGCTTTCTTT. This codes for CASSLDRGLNTEAFF. Looking up the rest from reference TRBV28 and TRBJ1-1 gives the full variable domain: DVKVTQSSRYLVKRTGEKVFLECVQDMDHENMFWYRQDPGLGLRLIYFSYDVKMKEKGDIPEGYSVSREKKERFSLILESASTNQTSMYLCASSLDRGLNTEAFFGQGTRLTVV.

This clone came up once. J is TRBJ2-5 and V is TRBV15; D is perhaps TRBD2 (6 bases). V lost 0 bases and J lost 2, with 7 bases in between. Germline V CDR1 and CDR2: LNHNV, YYDKDF (reference sequence). The CDR3 spans 14 residues. The CDR3 DNA is TGTGCCACCAGCAGAGATGCGGGACAAGAGACCCAGTACTTC. It encodes CATSRDAGQETQYF.

The CDR3 DNA reads TGCGCCAGCAGCTTGGAAGGACAGATCACAGATACGCAGTATTTT. Protein: CASSLEGQITDTQYF. V is TRBV5-1 and J is TRBJ2-3, with D perhaps TRBD1 (6 bases). The CDR3 has 15 residues. Trimming shortened V by 0 bases and J by 2 bases, and 10 bases separated the two germline ends. In germline, CDR1 is SGHRS, CDR2 YFSETQ.

Only one count was recorded for this clone. J is TRBJ1-4 and V is TRBV19; D is perhaps TRBD1 (5 bases). CDR1 is LNHDA, CDR2 SQIVND, per germline (reference sequence). The CDR3 is 14 residues long. V shed 5 bases and J shed 6 bases, with 13 bases lying between them. The CDR3, as DNA: TGTGCCAGTAGTCAATGGGGCGCTGATGAAAAACTGTTTTTT. Translated: CASSQWGADEKLFF. The variable domain in full, completed from reference TRBV19 and TRBJ1-4, reads DGGITQSPKYLFRKEGQNVTLSCEQNLNHDAMYWYRQDPGQGLRLIYYSQIVNDFQKGDIAEGYSVSREKKESFPLTVTSAQKNPTAFYLCASSQWGADEKLFFGSGTQLSVL.

J is TRBJ2-7 and V is TRBV20-1, with 9 bases fitting TRBD1. CDR3 length: 13 amino acids. V gave up 3 bases and J gave up 6 bases; unmatched junction bases: 6. Germline CDR1 DFQATT, CDR2 SNEGSKA (reference sequence). The CDR3 region has the DNA TGCAGTGCTAGTCCCGGGACAGGGCTCGAGCAGTACTTC. Translating it yields CSASPGTGLEQYF.

Notes on this clone: The junction shows a germline mismatch at one end, possibly a read error. The genes are TRBV7-7 and TRBJ2-5, with a possible D match to TRBD2 (5 bases). The CDR3 has 14 residues. The germline CDR1 and CDR2 sequences are SSHAT and FNYEAQ (reference sequence). For the CDR3, the DNA is TGTGCTAGCAGCTCTCCTAGCACCCAAGAGACCCAGTACTTC. Amino acids: CASSSPSTQETQYF.

The chain joins TRBV28 to TRBJ1-1; D remains ambiguous. This CDR3 spans 14 amino acids. V lost 5 bases to trimming and J lost 4 bases, with 14 bases between them. Germline lookup yields CDR1 MDHEN and CDR2 SYDVKM. CDR3 coding DNA: TGTGCCAGCAGTCCCACGGGGATTCGCACTGAAGCTTTCTTT. This translates into CASSPTGIRTEAFF.

In this sample, this clone turned up once. The chain combines TRBV5-1 with TRBJ1-4; a weak D match, TRBD1 (5 bases). CDR3 size: 17 residues. Trimming cost V 0 bases and J 0 bases, with 12 bases left between them. The germline CDR1 and CDR2 sequences are SGHRS and YFSETQ. The CDR3 nucleotides are TGCGCCAGCAGCTTGGGGGGCAGGGTCGCAACTAATGAAAAACTGTTTTTT. Translation: CASSLGGRVATNEKLFF.

This clone occurred a few times. The gene calls are TRBV5-1 and TRBJ1-1; D perhaps matches TRBD1 (6 bases). The V end was cut by 4 bases, the J end by 3 bases, with 13 bases between. The CDR3 sequence is 14 residues long. The germline V gene has CDR1 SGHRS and CDR2 YFSETQ. This CDR3 is CASSPHGQYTEAFF. CDR3 bases: TGCGCCAGCAGCCCCCACGGACAGTACACTGAAGCTTTCTTT.

This sequence joins TRBV3-1 (or the pseudogene TRBV3-2) and TRBJ2-7; D unclear. The CDR3 is 12 amino acids. The ends were cut back, 4 bases at V and 0 bases at J, with 4 bases in the middle. From germline, CDR1 is LGHDT and CDR2 YNNKEL (reference sequence). The CDR3 loop reads CASSRSSYEQYF. The CDR3 region has the DNA TGTGCCAGCAGCCGTAGCTCCTACGAGCAGTACTTC.